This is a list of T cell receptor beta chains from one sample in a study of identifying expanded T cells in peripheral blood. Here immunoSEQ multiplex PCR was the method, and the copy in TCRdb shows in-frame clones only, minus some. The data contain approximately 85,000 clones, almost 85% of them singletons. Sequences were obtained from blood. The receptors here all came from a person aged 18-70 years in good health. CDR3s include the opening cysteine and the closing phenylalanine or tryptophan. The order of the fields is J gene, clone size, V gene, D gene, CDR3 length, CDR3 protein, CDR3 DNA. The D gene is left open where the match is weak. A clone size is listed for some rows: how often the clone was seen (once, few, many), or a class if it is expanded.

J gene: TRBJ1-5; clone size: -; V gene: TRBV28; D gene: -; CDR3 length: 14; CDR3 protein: CASSLIQINQPQHF; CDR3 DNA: TGTGCCAGCAGTTTAATACAGATCAATCAGCCCCAGCATTTT
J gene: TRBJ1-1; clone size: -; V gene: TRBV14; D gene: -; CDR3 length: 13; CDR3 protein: CASSYSENTEAFF; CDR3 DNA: TGTGCCAGCAGCTACTCGGAGAACACTGAAGCCTTCTTT
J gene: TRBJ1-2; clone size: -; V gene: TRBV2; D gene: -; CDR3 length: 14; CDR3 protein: CASSEGYRSYGYTF; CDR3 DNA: TGTGCCAGCAGTGAAGGTTACCGATCCTATGGCTACACCTTC
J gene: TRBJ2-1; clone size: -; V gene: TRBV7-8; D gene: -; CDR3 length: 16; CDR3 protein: CASSPREGPSYNEQFF; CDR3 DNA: TGTGCCAGCAGCCCCCGTGAAGGGCCGTCCTACAATGAGCAGTTCTTC
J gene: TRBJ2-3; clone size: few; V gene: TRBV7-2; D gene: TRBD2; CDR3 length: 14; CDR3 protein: CASSQLRGGDTQYF; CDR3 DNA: TGTGCCAGCAGCCAACTTCGGGGGGGGGATACGCAGTATTTT
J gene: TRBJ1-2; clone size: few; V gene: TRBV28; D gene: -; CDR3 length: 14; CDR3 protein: CASSLQTGRPGYTF; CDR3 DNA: TGTGCCAGCAGTTTACAAACAGGACGGCCTGGCTACACCTTC
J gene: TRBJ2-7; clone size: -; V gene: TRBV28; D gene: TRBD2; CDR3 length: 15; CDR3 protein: CASSFSGRAIYEQYF; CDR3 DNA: TGTGCCAGCAGTTTTAGCGGGAGGGCTATCTACGAGCAGTACTTC
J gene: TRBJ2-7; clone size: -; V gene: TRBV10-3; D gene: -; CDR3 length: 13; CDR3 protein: CAISAGTLDEQYF; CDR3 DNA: TGTGCCATCAGTGCGGGGACTCTCGACGAGCAGTACTTC
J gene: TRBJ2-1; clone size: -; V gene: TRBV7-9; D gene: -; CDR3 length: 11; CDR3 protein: CASSLEFEQFF; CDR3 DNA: TGTGCCAGCAGCTTAGAGTTCGAGCAGTTCTTC
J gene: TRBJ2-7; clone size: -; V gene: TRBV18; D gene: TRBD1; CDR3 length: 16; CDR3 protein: CASSPTRTGTGHEQYF; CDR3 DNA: TGTGCCAGCAGCCCTACCAGGACCGGGACAGGGCACGAGCAGTACTTC
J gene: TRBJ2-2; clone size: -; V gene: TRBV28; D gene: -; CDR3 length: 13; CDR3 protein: CASSRINTGELFF; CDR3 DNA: TGTGCCAGCAGTAGGATTAACACCGGGGAGCTGTTTTTT
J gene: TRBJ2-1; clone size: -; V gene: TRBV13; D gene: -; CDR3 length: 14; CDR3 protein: CASSPRTIYNEQFF; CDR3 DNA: TGTGCCAGCAGCCCCCGGACGATCTACAATGAGCAGTTCTTC
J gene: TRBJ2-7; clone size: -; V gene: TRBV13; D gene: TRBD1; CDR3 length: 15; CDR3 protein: CASSSRTGGIHEQYF; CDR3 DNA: TGTGCCAGCAGCTCCCGGACAGGGGGCATCCACGAGCAGTACTTC
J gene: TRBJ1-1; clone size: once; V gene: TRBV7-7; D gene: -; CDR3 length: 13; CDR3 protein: CASSRRENTEAFF; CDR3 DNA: TGTGCTAGCAGCCGGCGAGAGAACACTGAAGCTTTCTTT
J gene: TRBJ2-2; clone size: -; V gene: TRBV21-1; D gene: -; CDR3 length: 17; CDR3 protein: CASSKEAREPNTGELFF; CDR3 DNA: TGTGCCAGCAGCAAGGAGGCTAGGGAGCCTAACACCGGGGAGCTGTTTTTT
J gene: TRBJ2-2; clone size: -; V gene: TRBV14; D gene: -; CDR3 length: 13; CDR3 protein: CASSQFVPGELFF; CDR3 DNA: TGTGCCAGCAGCCAATTCGTTCCCGGGGAGCTGTTTTTT
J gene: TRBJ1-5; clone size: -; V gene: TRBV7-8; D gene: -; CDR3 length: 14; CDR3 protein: CASSLVAGDQPQHF; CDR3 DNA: TGTGCCAGCAGCTTAGTGGCAGGGGATCAGCCCCAGCATTTT
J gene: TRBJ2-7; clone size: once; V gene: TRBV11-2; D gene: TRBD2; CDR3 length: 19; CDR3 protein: CASSLAAGYNWTSSYEQYF; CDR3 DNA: TGTGCCAGCAGCTTAGCGGCAGGGTACAATTGGACTAGCTCTTACGAGCAGTACTTC
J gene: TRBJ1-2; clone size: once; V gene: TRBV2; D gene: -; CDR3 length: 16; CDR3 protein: CASSVDTNPLTYGYTF; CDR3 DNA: TGTGCCAGCAGTGTTGACACAAACCCCCTAACCTATGGCTACACCTTC
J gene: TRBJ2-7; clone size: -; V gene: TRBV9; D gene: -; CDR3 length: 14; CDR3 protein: CASSVEGASYEQYF; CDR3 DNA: TGTGCCAGCAGCGTAGAAGGCGCCTCCTACGAGCAGTACTTC
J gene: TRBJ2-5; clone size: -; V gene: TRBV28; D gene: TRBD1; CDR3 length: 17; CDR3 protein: CASSLDRGRLVGETQYF; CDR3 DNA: TGTGCCAGCAGTTTAGACAGGGGGCGCCTCGTGGGAGAGACCCAGTACTTC
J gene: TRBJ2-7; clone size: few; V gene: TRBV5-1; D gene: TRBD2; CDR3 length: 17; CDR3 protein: CASSPGGTSGRSGEQYF; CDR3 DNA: TGCGCCAGCAGCCCGGGAGGGACTAGCGGGAGGTCGGGCGAGCAGTACTTC
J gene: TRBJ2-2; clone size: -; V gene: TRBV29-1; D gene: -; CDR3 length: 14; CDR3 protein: CSVGGTANTGELFF; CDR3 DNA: TGCAGCGTTGGCGGGACAGCTAACACCGGGGAGCTGTTTTTT
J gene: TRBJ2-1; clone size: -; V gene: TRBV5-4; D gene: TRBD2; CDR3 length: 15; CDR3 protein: CASSITSGVYNEQFF; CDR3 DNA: TGTGCCAGCAGCATCACTAGCGGCGTCTACAATGAGCAGTTCTTC
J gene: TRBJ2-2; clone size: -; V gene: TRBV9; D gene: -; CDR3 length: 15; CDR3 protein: CASSVIPVGTGELFF; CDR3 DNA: TGTGCCAGCAGCGTAATACCCGTTGGCACCGGGGAGCTGTTTTTT
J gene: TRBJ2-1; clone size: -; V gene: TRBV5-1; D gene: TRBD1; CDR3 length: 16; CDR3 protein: CASSEPGQGARGEQFF; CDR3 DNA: TGCGCCAGCAGCGAGCCGGGACAGGGGGCCAGGGGTGAGCAGTTCTTC
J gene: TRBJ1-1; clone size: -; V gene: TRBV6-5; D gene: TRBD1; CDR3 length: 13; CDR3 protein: CASSYARTGEAFF; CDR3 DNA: TGTGCCAGCAGTTATGCCCGGACAGGGGAAGCTTTCTTT
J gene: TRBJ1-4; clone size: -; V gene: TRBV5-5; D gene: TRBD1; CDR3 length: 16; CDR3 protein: CASSGDRGSLREKLFF; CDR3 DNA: TGTGCCAGCAGCGGGGACAGGGGCTCGTTACGGGAAAAACTGTTTTTT
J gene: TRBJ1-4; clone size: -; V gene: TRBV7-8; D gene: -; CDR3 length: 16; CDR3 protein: CASSYFPRDTGEKLFF; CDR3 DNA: TGTGCCAGCAGCTATTTCCCTCGGGACACGGGTGAAAAACTGTTTTTT
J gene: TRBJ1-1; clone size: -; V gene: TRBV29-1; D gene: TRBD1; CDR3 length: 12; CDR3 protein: CSVVTGATEAFF; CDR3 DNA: TGCAGCGTAGTTACAGGGGCGACTGAAGCTTTCTTT
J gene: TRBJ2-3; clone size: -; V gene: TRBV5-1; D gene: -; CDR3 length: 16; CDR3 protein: CASSLEGVRRTDTQYF; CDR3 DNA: TGCGCCAGCAGCTTGGAGGGGGTCAGGCGCACAGATACGCAGTATTTT
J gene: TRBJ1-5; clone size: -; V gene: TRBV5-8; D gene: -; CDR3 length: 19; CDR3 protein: CASSLRVGSPVYSNQPQHF; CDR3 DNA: TGTGCCAGCAGCCTCCGGGTGGGCAGCCCCGTCTATAGCAATCAGCCCCAGCATTTT
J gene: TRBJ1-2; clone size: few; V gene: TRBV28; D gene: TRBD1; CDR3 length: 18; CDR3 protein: CASSPQMRGRRANYGYTF; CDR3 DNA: TGTGCCAGCAGTCCTCAAATGAGGGGGCGAAGAGCTAACTATGGCTACACCTTC
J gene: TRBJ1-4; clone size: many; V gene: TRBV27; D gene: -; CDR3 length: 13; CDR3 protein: CASSLSSGEKLFF; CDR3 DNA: TGTGCCAGCAGTTTGTCCAGCGGAGAAAAACTGTTTTTT
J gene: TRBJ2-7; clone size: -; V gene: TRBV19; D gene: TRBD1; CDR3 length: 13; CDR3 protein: CATQGQGGYEQYF; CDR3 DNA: TGTGCCACCCAAGGACAGGGTGGGTACGAGCAGTACTTC
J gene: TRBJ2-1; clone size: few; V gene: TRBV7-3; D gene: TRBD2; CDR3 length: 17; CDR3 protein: CASSLGLASGSYNEQFF; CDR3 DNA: TGTGCCAGCAGCTTGGGTCTGGCTAGCGGTTCCTACAATGAGCAGTTCTTC
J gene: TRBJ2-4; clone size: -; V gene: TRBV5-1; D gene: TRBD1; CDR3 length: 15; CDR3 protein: CASSLSWGQKNIQYF; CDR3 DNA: TGCGCCAGCAGCTTGTCTTGGGGACAGAAAAACATTCAGTACTTC
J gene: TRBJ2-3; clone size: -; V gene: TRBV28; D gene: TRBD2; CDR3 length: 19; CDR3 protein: CASSTHPVTSGLGTDTQYF; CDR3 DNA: TGTGCCAGCAGTACCCACCCAGTAACTAGCGGTTTAGGCACAGATACGCAGTATTTT
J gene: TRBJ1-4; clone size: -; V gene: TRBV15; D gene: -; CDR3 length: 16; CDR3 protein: CATSRRRGQVNEKLFF; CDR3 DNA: TGTGCCACCAGCAGGCGAAGGGGTCAGGTTAATGAAAAACTGTTTTTT
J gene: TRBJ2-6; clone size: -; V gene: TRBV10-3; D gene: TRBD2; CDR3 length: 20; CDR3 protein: CAISDVTGTSGPSGANVLTF; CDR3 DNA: TGTGCCATCAGTGATGTGACCGGGACTAGCGGACCCTCTGGGGCCAACGTCCTGACTTTC
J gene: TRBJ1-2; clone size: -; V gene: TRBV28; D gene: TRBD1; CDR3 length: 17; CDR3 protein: CASSYPGQGALFYGYTF; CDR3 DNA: TGTGCCAGCAGCTACCCGGGACAGGGGGCCCTTTTCTATGGCTACACCTTC
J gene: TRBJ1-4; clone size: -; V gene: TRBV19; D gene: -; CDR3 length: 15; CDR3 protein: CASSTTQDFFEKLFF; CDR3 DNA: TGTGCCAGTAGCACAACACAGGACTTCTTTGAAAAACTGTTTTTT
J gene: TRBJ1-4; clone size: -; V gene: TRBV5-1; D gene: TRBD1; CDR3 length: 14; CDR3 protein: CASSLAQGGEKLFF; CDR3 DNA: TGCGCCAGCAGCTTAGCGCAGGGGGGTGAAAAACTGTTTTTT
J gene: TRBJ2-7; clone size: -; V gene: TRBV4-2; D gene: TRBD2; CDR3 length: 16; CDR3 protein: CASSQRSAGRAYEQYF; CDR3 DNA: TGTGCCAGCAGCCAAAGGTCAGCGGGAAGAGCTTACGAGCAGTACTTC
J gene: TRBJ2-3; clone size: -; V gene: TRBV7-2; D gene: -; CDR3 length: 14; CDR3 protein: CASSLRSSTDTQYF; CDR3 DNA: TGTGCCAGCAGCTTACGGTCTTCCACAGATACGCAGTATTTT
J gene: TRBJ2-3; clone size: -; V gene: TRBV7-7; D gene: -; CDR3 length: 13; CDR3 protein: CASSLRGMDTQYF; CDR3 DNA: TGTGCTAGCAGCTTAAGGGGGATGGATACGCAGTATTTT
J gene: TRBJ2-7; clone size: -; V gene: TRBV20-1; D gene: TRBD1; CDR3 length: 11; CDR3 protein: CSARGQGEQYF; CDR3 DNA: TGCAGTGCTAGGGGACAGGGCGAGCAGTACTTC
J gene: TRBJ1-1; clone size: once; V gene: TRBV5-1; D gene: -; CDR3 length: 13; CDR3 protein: CATSVRANTEAFF; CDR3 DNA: TGCGCCACCTCGGTCAGGGCTAACACTGAAGCTTTCTTT
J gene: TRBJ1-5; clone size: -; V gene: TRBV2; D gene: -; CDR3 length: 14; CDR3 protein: CASSGRTAGGPQHF; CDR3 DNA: TGTGCCAGCAGTGGCCGGACGGCCGGGGGGCCCCAGCATTTT
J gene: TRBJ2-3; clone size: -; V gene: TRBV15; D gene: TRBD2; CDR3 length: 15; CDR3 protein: CATTSRGLAIDTQYF; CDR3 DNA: TGTGCCACCACCTCGAGAGGACTAGCGATAGATACGCAGTATTTT
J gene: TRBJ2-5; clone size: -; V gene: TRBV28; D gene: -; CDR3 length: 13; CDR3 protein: CASTLNAGETQYF; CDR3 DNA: TGTGCCAGCACTCTCAACGCAGGGGAGACCCAGTACTTC
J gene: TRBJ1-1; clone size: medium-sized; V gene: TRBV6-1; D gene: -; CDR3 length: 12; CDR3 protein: CASRIENTEAFF; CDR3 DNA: TGTGCCAGCCGAATCGAGAACACTGAAGCTTTCTTT
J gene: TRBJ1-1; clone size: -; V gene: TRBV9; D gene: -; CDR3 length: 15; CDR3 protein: CASSVTDRGVTEAFF; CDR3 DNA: TGTGCCAGCAGCGTAACCGACAGAGGGGTCACTGAAGCTTTCTTT
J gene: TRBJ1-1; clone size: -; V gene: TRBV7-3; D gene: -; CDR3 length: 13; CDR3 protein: CASRLGLNTEAFF; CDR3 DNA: TGTGCCAGCAGATTGGGCCTGAACACTGAAGCTTTCTTT